The 2 T cell receptor beta chains reported below all come from one sample, sequenced in a study of control samples from healthy donors and cancer patients. Some clones are missing from TCRdb's copy, which holds only in-frame ones; the method was immunoSEQ multiplex PCR. Altogether roughly 93,000 clones are present, roughly 91% being singletons, with the ten largest covering about 9.5%. The specimen sequenced was PBMCs. These receptors all come from a woman between 45 and 60 years old with colorectal cancer.

The V gene is TRBV28, the J gene TRBJ2-2; 12 bases fit TRBD1. The CDR3 is 16 residues long. Trimming removed 6 bases from V and 5 bases from J; junction bases left unmatched: 7. Germline V gene sequence: CDR1 MDHEN, CDR2 SYDVKM. CDR3 protein: CASSQGQGAWTGELFF. The CDR3 DNA sequence: TGTGCCAGCAGCCAGGGACAGGGGGCTTGGACCGGGGAGCTGTTTTTT.

The chain combines TRBV27 with TRBJ2-2; D is perhaps TRBD2 (6 bases). Germline CDR1 reads MNHEY; CDR2 reads SMNVEV (reference sequence). Trimming cost V 4 bases and J 0 bases, with 15 bases left between them. This CDR3 contains 17 residues. The CDR3 coding sequence is TGTGCCAGCAGTTCGATCGGATCGGGAGCGAACACCGGGGAGCTGTTTTTT. This gives the protein CASSSIGSGANTGELFF.